This T cell receptor (beta chain) was identified in a study of blood T cell repertoires in COVID-19. About the study: Both acute and convalescent COVID-19 samples were obtained from the United States, Italy and Spain. In each case, the material was cDNA or gDNA derived from T cells, B-cell-depleted T cells, or PBMCs.

Authors' processing steps: Amplification of reference gene primers was used by the study to estimate nucleated cell counts. The data were produced by immunoSEQ multiplex PCR, yet TCRdb's version contains in-frame clones alone and is incomplete. V and J calls and clone size are given by that table; D and trimming were obtained from the DNA. The data show over 130,000 clones, 65% to 90% seen once. The CDR3 spans 13 residues. Per germline, CDR1 SGHTA and CDR2 FQGNSA. V gave up 8 bases and J gave up 5 bases; unmatched junction bases: 8. The sequence was obtained from a man aged 65 to 79 with acute or convalescent COVID-19. Source material: peripheral blood. The chain uses TRBV7-2 and TRBJ1-2; 7 nucleotides line up with TRBD1. CDR3 sequence: CASALGTEYGYTF. CDR3 bases: TGTGCCAGCGCTTTAGGGACAGAGTATGGCTACACCTTC.